This is a list of T cell receptor beta chains from one sample in a study of memory CD4+ T cells and cytomegalovirus serostatus. Sequencing used immunoSEQ multiplex PCR; TCRdb keeps in-frame clones, though not all of them. The sample contains about 42,000 clones, over 70% of which appear only once. The source material was memory CD4+ T cells from blood. Receptors were obtained from an adult in good health and CMV-seronegative. CDR3s include the opening cysteine and the closing phenylalanine or tryptophan. The order of the fields is CDR3 protein, CDR3 DNA, clone size, J gene, V gene, D gene. A D gene is named only where the DNA matches it firmly. The listing skips clone size in some rows; elsewhere it reads once, few, many or a size class.

CASSFRPSGRYEQYF,TGTGCCAGCAGTTTTCGGCCTTCGGGTCGCTACGAGCAGTACTTC,.,TRBJ2-7,TRBV28,.
CASSSRGNSYNEQFF,TGTGCCAGCAGCTCCAGGGGAAATTCCTACAATGAGCAGTTCTTC,.,TRBJ2-1,TRBV11-3,.
CASSWTARAEAFF,TGTGCCAGCAGTTGGACAGCCCGGGCTGAAGCTTTCTTT,.,TRBJ1-1,TRBV11-1,.
CASSFRLAGNEQYF,TGTGCCAGCAGCTTTCGGCTAGCGGGGAACGAGCAGTACTTC,.,TRBJ2-7,TRBV5-4,TRBD2
CASSFRASGEWADTQYF,TGTGCCAGCAGCTTCCGTGCTAGCGGGGAGTGGGCAGATACGCAGTATTTT,.,TRBJ2-3,TRBV5-4,TRBD2
CASPLGLASDTQYF,TGTGCCAGCCCTCTGGGACTAGCGTCTGATACGCAGTATTTT,.,TRBJ2-3,TRBV2,TRBD2
CASSPKFYEQYF,TGTGCCAGCAGCCCGAAGTTCTACGAGCAGTACTTC,.,TRBJ2-7,TRBV11-2,.
CASSQDFPGREQFF,TGCGCCAGCAGCCAAGATTTCCCAGGGCGTGAGCAGTTCTTC,.,TRBJ2-1,TRBV4-1,.
CASSPTAYGYTF,TGTGCCAGCTCACCGACAGCCTATGGCTACACCTTC,few,TRBJ1-2,TRBV18,.
CASTITGVNSPLHF,TGTGCCAGCACCATTACGGGAGTCAATTCACCCCTCCACTTT,.,TRBJ1-6,TRBV7-2,.